This entry describes one T cell receptor beta chain. Its antigen is currently unknown. The sample belongs to a study of CD8+CD57+ T cells in acquired aplastic anemia. Looking at the study overall: DNA recovered from sorted CD4+ and CD8+ cells had a mean of approximately 3.2 ug.

Study-wide results and limits: Patients did not significantly differ from controls in CD8+ Simpson's diversity. The number of CD8+ CDR3 sequences shared by patients and controls was under 35.

The V gene end was trimmed by 4 bases and the J gene end by 2 bases; junction bases not matched to a gene: 4. The CDR3 covers 15 residues. Germline V lookup: CDR1 SNHLY, CDR2 FYNNEI. TCR beta VDJ and CDR3 were profiled, and genomic DNA was the template. TCRdb fed the reads into MiXCR, producing one record per CDR3 protein. This sample yields 300,000 or so distinct CDR3 sequences, of which 55% to 65% are seen a single time; around 7.6% belongs to the top ten. The chain combines TRBV2 with TRBJ2-3; 9 positions agree with TRBD2. This TCR was recovered from a human donor with severe aplastic anemia or a healthy control (not recorded which). Sequenced: sorted CD4+, CD8+, or CD8+CD57+ T cells (not recorded which) from PBMCs. CDR3 amino acids: CASSVGTSPTDTQYF. The DNA for the CDR3 is TGTGCCAGCAGTGTTGGGACTAGCCCCACAGATACGCAGTATTTT.